The present TCR beta chain was sequenced within a study of response to subunit inactivated influenza vaccine (dated by TCRdb to 2016 to 2019). Study-wide context: To follow how T cells responded to a trivalent subunit inactivated influenza vaccine, the researchers relied on deep quantitative profiling of the T cell receptor repertoire. General conclusions and limits of the study: According to the authors, only a limited number of new T cells may be recruited by each seasonal influenza vaccination.

Concerning this clonotype itself: The target of this receptor is not known. Per-nucleotide qualities are absent, and no much larger clonotype sits a single base away.

Relative to germline, V is 0 bases shorter and J is 4 bases shorter, with 16 bases between their ends. The cysteine opens and the phenylalanine closes a CDR3 of 16 amino acids. CDR3 DNA only is kept here, 48 bases in frame from base 1. The germline V gene supplies CDR1 SGHRS and CDR2 YFSETQ. Receptor libraries were prepared by RT-PCR. Sequenced using an Illumina HiSeq 2500. The raw public reads went through TCRdb reprocessing: fastp at Q25, MiXCR clone calling, in-frame beta chains kept. Rows with one shared CDR3 protein collapse into an entry with the most common genes and DNA. Counted in this sample were 400,000 to 650,000 distinct CDR3 sequences; roughly 7.6% of them appeared once. Together, the top ten hold over 10% of the sample.

The chain employs TRBV5-1 and TRBJ1-1; the D gene remains uncertain. This specimen consisted of PBMCs from blood, obtained about 24 months after vaccination. The clonotype was recovered from a man between 50 and 75 years old who received an inactivated influenza vaccine. Donor details come from another sample of the same person, matched by shared clones. The CDR3 here reads CASSLVSTGISTEAFF. The DNA is as follows: TGCGCCAGCAGCTTGGTATCAACGGGTATAAGCACTGAAGCTTTCTTT.